The sequence of this TCR beta chain was determined in a study of blood T cell repertoires in COVID-19. Overall study: The United States, Italy and Spain provided the acute and convalescent COVID-19 samples.

Researchers sorted participants into cohorts using their self-reported clinical history. This CDR3 has 17 amino acids. Trimming took off 0 bases at V and 5 bases at J, with 14 bases between the two ends. Germline V gene sequence: CDR1 SEHNR, CDR2 FQNEAQ (reference sequence). Per the original data handling: Estimation of nucleated cell counts was performed using reference gene primer amplification. Sequencing used immunoSEQ multiplex PCR; TCRdb keeps in-frame clones, though not all of them. The V and J calls and clone size are taken from that table; D and trimming were inferred from the DNA. This sample has fewer than 300,000 clones, with roughly 91% found just once.

The chain is built from TRBV7-9 and TRBJ1-6; D is ambiguous. Source material: PBMCs or T cells enriched from blood (not recorded which). This sequence was found in a woman in her thirties or forties with acute COVID-19. DNA of the CDR3: TGTGCCAGCAGCTTAGCGAACAATCTTCGGGATAATTCACCCCTCCACTTT. Translated: CASSLANNLRDNSPLHF.